This T cell receptor (beta chain) was documented in a study of early T cells in non-severe SARS-CoV-2 infection. Findings of the study overall: Anti-spike CD8 responses were favored by VDJdb matching, which missed private and CD4 specificities.

The protocol attached unique molecular identifiers to individual cDNA molecules. TCRdb redid the calling of the 5' RACE reads with MiXCR, one entry per CDR3 protein. This sample has 20,000 to 25,000 distinct CDR3 sequences; approximately 5% occur once, and the top ten carry just over 6.5%. For this clonotype: The target antigen is unknown.

Trimming cost V 1 base and J 7 bases; bases outside gene matches: 9. Per germline, CDR1 SGHTA and CDR2 FQGNSA. The CDR3 is 15 residues long. Sequencing used whole blood. V is TRBV7-2 and J is TRBJ1-2, with 7 bases that match TRBD1. The source is an adult who was a healthcare worker with PCR-confirmed SARS-CoV-2 infection or an uninfected control (not recorded which). The CDR3 DNA sequence: TGTGCCAGCAGCTTAGTGGCAGGGGGTGTGATTGGCTACACCTTC. Encoded protein: CASSLVAGGVIGYTF.